This TCR beta chain was obtained from a study of CD8 T cells in Susac syndrome. Comments on this clonotype: The antigen is unknown.

Findings and limits, study-wide: The study acknowledged a relatively small number of individuals in its TCR sequencing and HLA analysis.

The CDR3 contains 14 residues. Looked up from germline, CDR1 is SGHRS and CDR2 is YFSETQ. V shed 5 bases and J 7 bases; nucleotides not matched to a gene: 5. With random hexamers, 0.5 to 1 ug RNA was reverse transcribed. The CDR3 of TCR beta was amplified by immunoSEQ multiplex PCR across 54 Vbeta and 13 Jbeta. MiXCR was run by TCRdb on the immunoSEQ multiplex PCR reads, yielding one entry per CDR3 protein. This table holds about 250,000 distinct CDR3 sequences, 93% found once. The specimen was CD4+ T cells from PBMCs. The J gene is TRBJ1-6, the V gene TRBV5-1, with 8 nucleotides matching TRBD1. The clonotype was recovered from a human donor with multiple sclerosis. In nucleotides, the CDR3 is TGCGCCAGCAGGGACAGGGTTAGGAATTCACCCCTCCACTTT. Translation gives CASRDRVRNSPLHF.